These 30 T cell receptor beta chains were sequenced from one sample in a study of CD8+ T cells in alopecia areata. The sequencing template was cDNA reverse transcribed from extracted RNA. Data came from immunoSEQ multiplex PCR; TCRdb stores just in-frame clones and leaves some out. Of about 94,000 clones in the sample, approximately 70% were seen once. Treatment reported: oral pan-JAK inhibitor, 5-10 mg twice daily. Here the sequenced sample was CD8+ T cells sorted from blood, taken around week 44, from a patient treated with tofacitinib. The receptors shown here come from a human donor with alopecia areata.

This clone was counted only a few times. In DNA form, the CDR3 reads TGCGCCAGCAGCCCCACGCCACAGGGGAGCCCCTACGAGCAGTACTTC. It encodes CASSPTPQGSPYEQYF. V gene TRBV4-1 combines with J gene TRBJ2-7; 7 nucleotides match TRBD1. The CDR3 spans 16 residues. From germline, CDR1 is MGHRA and CDR2 YSYEKL. V lost 4 bases and J lost 2; bases outside the gene matches: 11.

CDR3 amino acids: CASSRNEQFF. CDR3 nucleotide sequence: TGTGCCAGCAGTAGAAATGAGCAGTTCTTC. The gene calls are TRBV25-1 and TRBJ2-1; D call uncertain. The CDR3 has 10 amino acids. Germline V gives CDR1 MGHDK, CDR2 SYGVNS. The V end lost 5 bases, the J end lost 7 bases, and 3 bases lay between the germline ends.

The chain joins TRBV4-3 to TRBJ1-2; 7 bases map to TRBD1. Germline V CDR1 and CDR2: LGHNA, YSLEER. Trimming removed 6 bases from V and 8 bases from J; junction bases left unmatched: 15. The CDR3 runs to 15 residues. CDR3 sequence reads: CASSLSNTGVRGYTF. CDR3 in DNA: TGCGCCAGCAGTCTCAGCAATACAGGGGTTAGAGGCTACACCTTC.

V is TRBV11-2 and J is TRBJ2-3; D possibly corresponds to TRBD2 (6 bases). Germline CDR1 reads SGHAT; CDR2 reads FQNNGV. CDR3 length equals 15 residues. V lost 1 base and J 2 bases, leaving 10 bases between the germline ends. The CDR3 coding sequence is TGTGCCAGCAGCTTAGCGGGGGAGCCCACAGATACGCAGTATTTT. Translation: CASSLAGEPTDTQYF.

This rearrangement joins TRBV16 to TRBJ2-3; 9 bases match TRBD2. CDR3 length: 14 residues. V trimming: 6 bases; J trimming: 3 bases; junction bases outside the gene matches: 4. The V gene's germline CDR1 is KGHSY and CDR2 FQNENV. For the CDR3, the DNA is TGTGCCAGCAGTCATAGCGGGGGAACAGATACGCAGTATTTT. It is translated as CASSHSGGTDTQYF.

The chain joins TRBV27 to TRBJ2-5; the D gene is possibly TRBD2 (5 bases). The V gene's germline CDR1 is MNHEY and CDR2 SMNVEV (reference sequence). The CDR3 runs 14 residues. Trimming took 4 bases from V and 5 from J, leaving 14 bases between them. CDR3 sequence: CASSSRERWETQYF. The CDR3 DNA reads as TGTGCCAGCAGTTCAAGGGAGAGATGGGAGACCCAGTACTTC.

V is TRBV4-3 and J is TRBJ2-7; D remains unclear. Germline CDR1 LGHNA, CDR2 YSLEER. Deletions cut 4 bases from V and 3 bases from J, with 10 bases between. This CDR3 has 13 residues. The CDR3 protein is CASSPGRGYEQYF. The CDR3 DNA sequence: TGCGCCAGCAGCCCCGGACGTGGCTACGAGCAGTACTTC.

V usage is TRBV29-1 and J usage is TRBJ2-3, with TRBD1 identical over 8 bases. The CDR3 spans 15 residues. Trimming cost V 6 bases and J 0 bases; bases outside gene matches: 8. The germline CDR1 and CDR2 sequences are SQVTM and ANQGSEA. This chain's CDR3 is CSVLQGEGSTDTQYF. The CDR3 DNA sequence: TGCAGCGTATTACAGGGGGAAGGGAGCACAGATACGCAGTATTTT.

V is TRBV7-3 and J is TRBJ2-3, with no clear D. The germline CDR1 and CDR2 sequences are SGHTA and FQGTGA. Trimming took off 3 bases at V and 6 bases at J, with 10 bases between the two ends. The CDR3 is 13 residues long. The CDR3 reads CASSFALGDTQYF. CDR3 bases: TGTGCCAGCAGCTTCGCCTTGGGGGATACGCAGTATTTT.

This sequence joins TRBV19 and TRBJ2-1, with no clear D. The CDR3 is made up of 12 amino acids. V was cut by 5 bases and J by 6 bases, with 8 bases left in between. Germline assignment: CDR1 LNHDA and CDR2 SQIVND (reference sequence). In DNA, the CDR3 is TGTGCCAGTAGTCTCCAGCCCAATGAGCAGTTCTTC. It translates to CASSLQPNEQFF.

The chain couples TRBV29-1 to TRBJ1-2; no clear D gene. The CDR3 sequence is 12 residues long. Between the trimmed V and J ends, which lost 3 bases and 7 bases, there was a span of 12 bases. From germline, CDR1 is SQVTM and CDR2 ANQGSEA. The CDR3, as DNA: TGCAGCGTTGAGTCGGGGTTCCTTGGCTACACCTTC. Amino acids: CSVESGFLGYTF. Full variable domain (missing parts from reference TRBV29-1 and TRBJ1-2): SAVISQKPSRDICQRGTSLTIQCQVDSQVTMMFWYRQQPGQSLTLIATANQGSEATYESGFVIDKFPISRPNLTFSTLTVSNMSPEDSSIYLCSVESGFLGYTFGSGTRLTVV.

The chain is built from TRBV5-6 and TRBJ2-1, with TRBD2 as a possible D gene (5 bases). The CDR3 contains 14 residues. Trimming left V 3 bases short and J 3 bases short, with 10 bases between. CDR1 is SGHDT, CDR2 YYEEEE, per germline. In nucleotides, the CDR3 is TGTGCCAGCAGCTCTCGGACTCTCTACAATGAGCAGTTCTTC. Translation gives CASSSRTLYNEQFF.

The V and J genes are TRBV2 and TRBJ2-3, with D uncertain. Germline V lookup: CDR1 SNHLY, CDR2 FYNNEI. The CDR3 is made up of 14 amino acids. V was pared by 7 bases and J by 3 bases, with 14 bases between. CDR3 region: CASNKAFQTDTQYF. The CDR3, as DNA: TGTGCCAGCAATAAAGCGTTCCAGACAGATACGCAGTATTTT.

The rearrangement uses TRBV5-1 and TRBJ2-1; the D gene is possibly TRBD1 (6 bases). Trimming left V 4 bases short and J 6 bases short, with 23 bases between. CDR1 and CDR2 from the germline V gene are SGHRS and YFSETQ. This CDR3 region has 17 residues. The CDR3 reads CASSPPKRQEGANEQFF. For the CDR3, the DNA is TGCGCCAGCAGCCCCCCAAAAAGACAGGAAGGGGCCAATGAGCAGTTCTTC.

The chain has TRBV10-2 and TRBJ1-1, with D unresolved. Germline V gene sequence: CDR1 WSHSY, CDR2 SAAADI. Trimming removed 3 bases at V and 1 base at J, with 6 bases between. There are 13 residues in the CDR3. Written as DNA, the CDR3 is TGCGCCAGCAGTGACGGGAGGAACACTGAAGCTTTCTTT. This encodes CASSDGRNTEAFF.

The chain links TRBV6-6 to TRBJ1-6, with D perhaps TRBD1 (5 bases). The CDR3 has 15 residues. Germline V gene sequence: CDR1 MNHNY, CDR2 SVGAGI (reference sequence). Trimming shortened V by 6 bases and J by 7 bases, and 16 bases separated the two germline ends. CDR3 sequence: CASSPTEEGNSPLHF. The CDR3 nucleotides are TGTGCCAGCAGCCCTACTGAGGAGGGGAATTCACCCCTCCACTTT.

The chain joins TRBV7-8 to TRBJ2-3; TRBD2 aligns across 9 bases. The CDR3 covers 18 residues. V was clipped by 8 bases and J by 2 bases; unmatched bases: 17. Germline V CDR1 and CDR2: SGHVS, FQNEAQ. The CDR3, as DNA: TGTGCCAGCTCGAATTTAGGGGGCCTAGCGGGGAACACAGATACGCAGTATTTT. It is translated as CASSNLGGLAGNTDTQYF.

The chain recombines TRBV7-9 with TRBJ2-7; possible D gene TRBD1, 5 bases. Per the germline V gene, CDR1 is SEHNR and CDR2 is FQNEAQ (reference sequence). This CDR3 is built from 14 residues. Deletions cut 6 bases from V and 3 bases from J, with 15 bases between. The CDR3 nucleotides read TGTGCCAGCAGTCCACAGGAGATTGGCTACGAGCAGTACTTC. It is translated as CASSPQEIGYEQYF.

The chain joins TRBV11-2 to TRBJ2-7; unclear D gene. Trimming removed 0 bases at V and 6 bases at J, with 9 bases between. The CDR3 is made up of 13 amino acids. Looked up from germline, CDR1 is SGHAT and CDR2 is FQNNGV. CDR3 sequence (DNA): TGTGCCAGCAGCTTAGAATCCCCTCCCGAGCAGTACTTC. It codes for CASSLESPPEQYF.

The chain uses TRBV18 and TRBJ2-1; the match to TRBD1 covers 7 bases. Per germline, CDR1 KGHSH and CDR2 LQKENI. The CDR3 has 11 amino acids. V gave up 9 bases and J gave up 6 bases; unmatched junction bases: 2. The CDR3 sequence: CASGTVNEQFF. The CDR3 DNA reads TGTGCCAGTGGGACAGTCAATGAGCAGTTCTTC.

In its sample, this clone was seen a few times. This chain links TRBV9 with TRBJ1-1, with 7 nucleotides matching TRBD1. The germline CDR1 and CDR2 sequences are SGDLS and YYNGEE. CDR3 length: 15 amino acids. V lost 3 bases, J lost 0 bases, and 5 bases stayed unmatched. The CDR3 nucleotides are TGTGCCAGCAGCGGTACCGGGACAGTGAACACTGAAGCTTTCTTT. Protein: CASSGTGTVNTEAFF.

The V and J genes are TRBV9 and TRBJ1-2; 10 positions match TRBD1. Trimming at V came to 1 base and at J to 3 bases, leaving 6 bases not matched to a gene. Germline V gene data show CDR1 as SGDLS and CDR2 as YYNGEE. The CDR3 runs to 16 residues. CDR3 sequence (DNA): TGTGCCAGCAGCGTAAGGGACAGGGGAGATGACTATGGCTACACCTTC. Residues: CASSVRDRGDDYGYTF.

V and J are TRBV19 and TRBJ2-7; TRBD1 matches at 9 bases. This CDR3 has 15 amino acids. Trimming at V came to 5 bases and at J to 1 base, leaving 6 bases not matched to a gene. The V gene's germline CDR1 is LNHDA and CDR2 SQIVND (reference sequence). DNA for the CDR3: TGTGCCAGTAGTTCCGGGACAGGGATTTCCTACGAGCAGTACTTC. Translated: CASSSGTGISYEQYF.

The CDR3, as DNA: TGTGCCAGCAGCTTAGCCGGTAGACTATCCTACGAGCAGTACTTC. Residues: CASSLAGRLSYEQYF. V gene TRBV7-9 combines with J gene TRBJ2-7; D may be TRBD2 (5 bases). There are 15 residues in the CDR3. Germline lookup yields CDR1 SEHNR and CDR2 FQNEAQ (reference sequence). V shed 0 bases and J shed 1 base, with 10 bases lying between them.

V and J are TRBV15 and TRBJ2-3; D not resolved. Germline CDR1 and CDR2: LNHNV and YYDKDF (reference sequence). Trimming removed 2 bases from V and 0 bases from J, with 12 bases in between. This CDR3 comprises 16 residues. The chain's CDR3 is CATSRPRATSTDTQYF. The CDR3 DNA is TGTGCCACCAGCAGACCCCGGGCCACCAGCACAGATACGCAGTATTTT.

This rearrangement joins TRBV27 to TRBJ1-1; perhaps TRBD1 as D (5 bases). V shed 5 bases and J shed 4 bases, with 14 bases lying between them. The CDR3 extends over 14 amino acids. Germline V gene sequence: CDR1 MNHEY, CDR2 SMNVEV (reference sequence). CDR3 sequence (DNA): TGTGCCAGCAGTCCCACAGGAGGGGTCACTGAAGCTTTCTTT. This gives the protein CASSPTGGVTEAFF.

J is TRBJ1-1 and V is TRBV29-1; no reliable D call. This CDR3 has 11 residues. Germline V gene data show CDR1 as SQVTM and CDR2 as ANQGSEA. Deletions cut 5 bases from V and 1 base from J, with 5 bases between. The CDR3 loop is CSVPENTEAFF. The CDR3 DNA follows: TGCAGCGTTCCAGAGAACACTGAAGCTTTCTTT.

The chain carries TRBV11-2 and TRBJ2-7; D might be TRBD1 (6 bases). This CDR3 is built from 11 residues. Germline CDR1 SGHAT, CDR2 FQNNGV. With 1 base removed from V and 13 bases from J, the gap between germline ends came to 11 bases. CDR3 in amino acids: CASSLGGGKYF. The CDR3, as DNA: TGTGCCAGCAGCTTAGGAGGGGGTAAATACTTC. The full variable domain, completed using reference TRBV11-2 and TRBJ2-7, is EAGVAQSPRYKIIEKRQSVAFWCNPISGHATLYWYQQILGQGPKLLIQFQNNGVVDDSQLPKDRFSAERLKGVDSTLKIQPAKLEDSAVYLCASSLGGGKYFGPGTRLTVT.

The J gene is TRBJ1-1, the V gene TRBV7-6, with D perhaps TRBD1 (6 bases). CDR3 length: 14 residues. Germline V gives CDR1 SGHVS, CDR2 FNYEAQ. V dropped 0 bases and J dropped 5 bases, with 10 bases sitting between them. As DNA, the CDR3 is TGTGCCAGCAGCTTAGCGTTAGGGGGGACTGAAGCTTTCTTT. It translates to CASSLALGGTEAFF.

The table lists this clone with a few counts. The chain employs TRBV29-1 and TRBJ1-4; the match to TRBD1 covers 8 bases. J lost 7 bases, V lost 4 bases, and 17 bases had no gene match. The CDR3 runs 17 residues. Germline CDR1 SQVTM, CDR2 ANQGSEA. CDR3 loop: CSVADHTRDRPGEKLFF. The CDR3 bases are TGCAGCGTTGCAGACCATACCCGGGACAGGCCCGGTGAAAAACTGTTTTTT.